The following is a T cell receptor (beta chain) sequence with its context. The count of this clonotype is one. Its antigen specificity is not known. Per-base qualities were not stored, and no clone one base away is much larger. One read alone is weak evidence. V loses 6 bases of germline sequence and J loses 2 bases, and the interval between the two ends is 20 bases. The CDR3, from cysteine to phenylalanine, totals 15 residues. Left in the record is the CDR3 DNA by itself, 45 bases read in frame from the first base. Per the germline V gene, SQVTM is the CDR1 and ANQGSEA is the CDR2. The data were obtained in a study of blood T cells in healthy people across ages (dated by TCRdb to about 2015). About the investigation overall: In model experiments, template switching captured roughly one uniquely barcoded TCR beta cDNA molecule for every two T cells. The study measured age-related changes in TCR beta repertoire diversity using deep sequencing normalized with unique cDNA molecular identifiers. Donors were grouped into four age groups: young (average about 15 years), middle-aged (39), aged (around 60) and long-lived (approximately 82). The study analyzed two additional independent replicas of 1 million unique cDNA reads from the same blood draw for two donors, one aged 18 to 29 and one aged 80 or older. To avoid experimental bias, donors of different ages were randomly spread across the sequencing lanes. The study at large found these results: The percentage of naive T cells measured by flow cytometry correlated strongly with observed TCR beta diversity. Compared with the aged group, the long-lived group had more naive CD4+ T cells, fewer expanded clones and increased TCR diversity, a pattern suggesting age selection. Because profiling used bulk unsorted PBMCs, naive and antigen-experienced compartments could not be compared conclusively. Observed TCR beta diversity per million T cells fell roughly linearly with age, and a significant reduction was already apparent by age around 40. Total diversity estimates from one million sequenced T cells were considered lower bounds and underestimates. Because donor CMV infection status was unknown, age-related changes in expanded clonotypes were potentially confounded.

The library was built by means of 5' RACE. Instrument used: Illumina HiSeq 2500. A second PCR of roughly 7 to 11 cycles was performed with a sample-barcoded 5' primer and a J-beta primer mix. A template-switch 5' adaptor carrying 12 random nucleotides introduced a unique molecular identifier onto each TCR beta cDNA molecule. At least 2.5 million CDR3-containing paired-end reads were obtained from each sample. First-strand cDNA synthesis was performed from all RNA using the Mint cDNA synthesis kit, with priming by a TRBC-specific oligonucleotide. Following uracil-DNA glycosylase treatment, a first 18-cycle PCR with universal primers M1SS and BC2_uni_R was performed on all cDNA. As for the original processing: For normalization, 1 million high-quality reads, each with a distinct molecular identifier, were randomly selected from each sample. Reads with shared molecular identifiers were discarded instead of being binned into consensus sequences. MiTCR, run with a Q25 quality threshold and the strictest error-elimination algorithm, handled CDR3 identification, clonotype clustering and error correction. A nonparametric unseen species model with Euler transformation was used to estimate lower-bound total TCR beta diversity. In TCRdb, the public reads were trimmed at Q25 with fastp and aligned with MiXCR, with productive beta chains retained. A single entry per CDR3 protein holds the most common genes and DNA from its merged rows. The V and J calls follow TCRdb's processing rather than the paper's. The sample table records about 640,000 distinct CDR3 sequences; around 31% of these occur just once. The ten largest clonotypes hold 15% to 19% of the sample.

The donors were some 39 Caucasian individuals from Russia, aged roughly 6 to 100 years, who were systemically healthy. Each donor gave around 9.9 milliliters of peripheral blood, collected into EDTA-treated Vacutainer tubes. PBMCs were isolated by Ficoll-Paque density-gradient centrifugation, with at least 6.5 million obtained per sample. Trizol reagent was used to extract total RNA from the PBMCs, yielding at least 5.5 micrograms per sample. Naive CD45RAhigh/CD27high T cell percentages were measured by flow cytometry on a PBMC aliquot from every donor. The clonotype comes from a woman older than 75 in good health. The rearrangement combines TRBV29-1 with TRBJ2-7; the D segment could be TRBD1, given 6 matching bases. Material: blood. The encoded CDR3 is CSVPRRPEGAYEQYF. The base sequence is TGCAGCGTGCCAAGACGTCCAGAGGGGGCCTACGAGCAGTACTTC.